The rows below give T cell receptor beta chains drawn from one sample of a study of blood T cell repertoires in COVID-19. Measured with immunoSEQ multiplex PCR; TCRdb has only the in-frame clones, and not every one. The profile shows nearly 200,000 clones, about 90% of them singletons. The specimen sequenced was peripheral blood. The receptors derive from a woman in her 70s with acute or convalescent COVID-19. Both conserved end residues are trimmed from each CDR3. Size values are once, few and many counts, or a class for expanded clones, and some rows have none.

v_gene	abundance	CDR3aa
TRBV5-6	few	ASSLTGAQPQH
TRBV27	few	ASSQGSGSNQPQH
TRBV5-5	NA	ASSETGVLYEQY
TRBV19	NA	ASRNPTGIGNQPQH
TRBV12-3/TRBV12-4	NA	ASNGGGYEQY
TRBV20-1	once	SASGLAGAHEQY
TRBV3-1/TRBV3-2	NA	ASSLSGTKNTEAF
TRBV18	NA	ASSPGRQGYEQY
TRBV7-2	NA	ASSLGARTSGYEQY
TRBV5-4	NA	ASSLGTSDISYLF
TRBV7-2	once	ASSLAIASTDTQY
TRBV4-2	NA	ASSPQEGWEQY
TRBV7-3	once	ASSPQRGNTGELF
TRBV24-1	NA	ATSDLKAGRGEAF
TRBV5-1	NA	ASSFPGQGNEQF
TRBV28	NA	ASSFRMDFPYNEQF
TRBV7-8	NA	ASSLNRATNEKLF
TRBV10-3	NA	AISLASVSRSGNTIY
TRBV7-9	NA	ASSEPHSPLH
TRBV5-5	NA	ASSRTGATNEKLF
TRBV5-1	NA	ASSFSTSGSLNEQF
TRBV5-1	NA	ASSLAGWEDEKLF
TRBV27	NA	ASSIAGVTYEQY
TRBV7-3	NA	ASSRTGASSYNEQF
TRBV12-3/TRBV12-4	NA	ASIPGQGLKAF
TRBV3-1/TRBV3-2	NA	ASSLGGGTEAF
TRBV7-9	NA	ASSDSGPWDTQY
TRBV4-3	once	ASSQGAGTGAARGYT
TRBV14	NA	ASSRRRTGAGDTQY
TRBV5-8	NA	ASSLDEERRVEAF
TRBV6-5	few	ASSYQGLGNTEAF
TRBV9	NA	ASSVVASGEETQY
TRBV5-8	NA	ASSLGSYSNQPQH
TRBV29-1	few	SAEGASGGSSYEQY
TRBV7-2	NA	ASSSQTGSETQY
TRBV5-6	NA	ASSLRTSFAGELF
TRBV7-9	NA	ASSFPGNYNEQF
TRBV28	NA	ASSRGGSGANVLT
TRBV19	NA	ASSILGAEAYEQY
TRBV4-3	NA	ASSQGPSGSTDTQY